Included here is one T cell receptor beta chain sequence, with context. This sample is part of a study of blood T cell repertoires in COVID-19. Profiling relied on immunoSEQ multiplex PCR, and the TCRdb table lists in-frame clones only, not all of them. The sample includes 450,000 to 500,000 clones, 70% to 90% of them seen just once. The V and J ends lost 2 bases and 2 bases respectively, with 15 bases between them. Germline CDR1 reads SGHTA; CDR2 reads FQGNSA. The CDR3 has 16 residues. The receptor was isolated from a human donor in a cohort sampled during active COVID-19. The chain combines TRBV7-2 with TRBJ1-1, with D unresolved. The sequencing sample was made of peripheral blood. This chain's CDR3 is CASSLSPEVLNTEAFF. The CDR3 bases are TGTGCCAGCAGCTTAAGTCCCGAGGTTTTAAACACTGAAGCTTTCTTT. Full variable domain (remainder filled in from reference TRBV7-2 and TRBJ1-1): GAGVSQSPSNKVTEKGKDVELRCDPISGHTALYWYRQSLGQGLEFLIYFQGNSAPDKSGLPSDRFSAERTGGSVSTLTIQRTQQEDSAVYLCASSLSPEVLNTEAFFGQGTRLTVV.